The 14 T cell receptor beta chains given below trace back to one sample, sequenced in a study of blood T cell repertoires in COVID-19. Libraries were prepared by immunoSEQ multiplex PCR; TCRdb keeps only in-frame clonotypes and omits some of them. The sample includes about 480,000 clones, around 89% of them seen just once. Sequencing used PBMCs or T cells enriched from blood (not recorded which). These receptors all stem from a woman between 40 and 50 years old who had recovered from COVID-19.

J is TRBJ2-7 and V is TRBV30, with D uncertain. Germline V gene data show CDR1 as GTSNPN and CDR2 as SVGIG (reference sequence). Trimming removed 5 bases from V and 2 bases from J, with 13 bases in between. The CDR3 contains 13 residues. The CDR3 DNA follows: TGTGCCTGGTCGCTCGGGTTTACCTACGAGCAGTACTTC. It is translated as CAWSLGFTYEQYF.

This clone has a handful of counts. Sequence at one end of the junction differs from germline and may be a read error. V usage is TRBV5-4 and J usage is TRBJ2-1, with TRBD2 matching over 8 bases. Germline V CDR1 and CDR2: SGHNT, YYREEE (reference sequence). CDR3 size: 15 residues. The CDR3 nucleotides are TGTGCCAGCACCTTGGAGCGGGGGTACTACAATGAGCAGTTCTTC. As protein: CASTLERGYYNEQFF.

The CDR3 reads CASSNRGADIQYF. Written as DNA, the CDR3 is TGTGCCAGTAGTAACAGGGGAGCGGACATTCAGTACTTC. The chain carries TRBV19 and TRBJ2-4, with 7 bases that match TRBD1. V trimming: 4 bases; J trimming: 8 bases; junction bases outside the gene matches: 5. Germline loops: CDR1 LNHDA, CDR2 SQIVND (reference sequence). The CDR3 is 13 residues long.

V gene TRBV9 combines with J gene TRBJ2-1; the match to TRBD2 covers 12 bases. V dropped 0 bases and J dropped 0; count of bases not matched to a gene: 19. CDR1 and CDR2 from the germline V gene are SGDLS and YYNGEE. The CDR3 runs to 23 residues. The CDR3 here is CASSVAILAGGSVYRNSYNEQFF. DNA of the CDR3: TGTGCCAGCAGCGTAGCTATTCTAGCGGGAGGGTCAGTTTACCGAAACTCCTACAATGAGCAGTTCTTC.

The CDR3 sequence: CASLAGARNEQFF. The DNA for the CDR3 is TGTGCCAGCCTAGCGGGAGCTCGTAATGAGCAGTTCTTC. The chain joins TRBV7-9 to TRBJ2-1, with TRBD2 matching 10 bases. The V gene's germline CDR1 is SEHNR and CDR2 FQNEAQ (reference sequence). Unmatched junction bases numbered 5, after V lost 8 bases and J lost 7 bases. This CDR3 contains 13 residues. The full variable domain, completed using reference TRBV7-9 and TRBJ2-1, is DTGVSQNPRHKITKRGQNVTFRCDPISEHNRLYWYRQTLGQGPEFLTYFQNEAQLEKSRLLSDRFSAERPKGSFSTLEIQRTEQGDSAMYLCASLAGARNEQFFGPGTRLTVL.

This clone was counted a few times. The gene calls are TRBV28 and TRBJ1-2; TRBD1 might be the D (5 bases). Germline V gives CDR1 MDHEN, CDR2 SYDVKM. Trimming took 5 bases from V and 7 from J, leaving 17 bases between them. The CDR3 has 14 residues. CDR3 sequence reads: CASSLPTQGFGYTF. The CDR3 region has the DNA TGTGCCAGCAGTCTACCAACCCAGGGTTTTGGCTACACCTTC.

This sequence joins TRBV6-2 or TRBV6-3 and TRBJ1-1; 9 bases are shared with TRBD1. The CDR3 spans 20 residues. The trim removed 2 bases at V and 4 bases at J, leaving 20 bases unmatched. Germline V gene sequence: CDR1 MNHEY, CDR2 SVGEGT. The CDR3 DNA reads TGTGCCAGCAGTTACGGTCGGGTGAGGGGACAGGGTCGGTATGGCACTGAAGCTTTCTTT. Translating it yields CASSYGRVRGQGRYGTEAFF.

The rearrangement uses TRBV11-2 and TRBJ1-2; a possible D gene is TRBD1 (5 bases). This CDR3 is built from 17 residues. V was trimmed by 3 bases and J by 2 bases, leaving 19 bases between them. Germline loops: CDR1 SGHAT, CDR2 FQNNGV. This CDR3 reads CASSLNPGGTANYGYTF. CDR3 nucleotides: TGTGCCAGCAGCTTGAACCCGGGGGGGACGGCGAACTATGGCTACACCTTC.

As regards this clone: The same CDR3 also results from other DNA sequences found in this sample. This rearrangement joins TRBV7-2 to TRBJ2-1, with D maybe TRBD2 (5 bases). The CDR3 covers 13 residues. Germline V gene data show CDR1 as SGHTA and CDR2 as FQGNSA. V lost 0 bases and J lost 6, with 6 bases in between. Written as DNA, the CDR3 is TGTGCCAGCAGCTTAGCGCGGGTCAATGAGCAGTTCTTC. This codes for CASSLARVNEQFF.

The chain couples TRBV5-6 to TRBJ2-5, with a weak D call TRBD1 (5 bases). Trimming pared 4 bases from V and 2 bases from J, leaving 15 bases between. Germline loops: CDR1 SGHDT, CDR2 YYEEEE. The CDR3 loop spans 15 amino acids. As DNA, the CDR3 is TGTGCCAGCAGCCGAATAGGACAACAACAAGAGACCCAGTACTTC. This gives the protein CASSRIGQQQETQYF.

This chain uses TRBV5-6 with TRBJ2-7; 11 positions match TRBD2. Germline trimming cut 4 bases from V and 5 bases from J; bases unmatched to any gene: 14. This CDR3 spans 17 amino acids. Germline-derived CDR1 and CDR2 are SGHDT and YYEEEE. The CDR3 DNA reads TGTGCCAGCAGCCCCGAACTAAAACTAGCGGGAGATAACGAGCAGTACTTC. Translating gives CASSPELKLAGDNEQYF.

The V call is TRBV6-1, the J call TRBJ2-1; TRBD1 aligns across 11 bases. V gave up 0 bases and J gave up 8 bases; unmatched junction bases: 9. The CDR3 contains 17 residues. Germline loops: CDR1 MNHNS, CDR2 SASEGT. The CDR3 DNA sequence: TGTGCCAGCAGTGAAGCGCATAAATGGGACAGGGGGGATGAGCAGTTCTTC. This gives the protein CASSEAHKWDRGDEQFF.

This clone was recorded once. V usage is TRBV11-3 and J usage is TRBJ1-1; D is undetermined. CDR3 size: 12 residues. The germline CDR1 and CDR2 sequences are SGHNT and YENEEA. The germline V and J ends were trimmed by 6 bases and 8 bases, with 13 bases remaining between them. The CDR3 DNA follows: TGTGCCAGCAGTATGGGCTCCAGGGAAGCTTTCTTT. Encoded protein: CASSMGSREAFF.

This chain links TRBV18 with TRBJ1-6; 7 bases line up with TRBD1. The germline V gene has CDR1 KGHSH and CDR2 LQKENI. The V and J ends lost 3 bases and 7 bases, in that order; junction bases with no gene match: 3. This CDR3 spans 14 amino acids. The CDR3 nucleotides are TGTGCCAGCTCACCGGACAGGCGAAATTCACCCCTCCACTTT. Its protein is CASSPDRRNSPLHF.